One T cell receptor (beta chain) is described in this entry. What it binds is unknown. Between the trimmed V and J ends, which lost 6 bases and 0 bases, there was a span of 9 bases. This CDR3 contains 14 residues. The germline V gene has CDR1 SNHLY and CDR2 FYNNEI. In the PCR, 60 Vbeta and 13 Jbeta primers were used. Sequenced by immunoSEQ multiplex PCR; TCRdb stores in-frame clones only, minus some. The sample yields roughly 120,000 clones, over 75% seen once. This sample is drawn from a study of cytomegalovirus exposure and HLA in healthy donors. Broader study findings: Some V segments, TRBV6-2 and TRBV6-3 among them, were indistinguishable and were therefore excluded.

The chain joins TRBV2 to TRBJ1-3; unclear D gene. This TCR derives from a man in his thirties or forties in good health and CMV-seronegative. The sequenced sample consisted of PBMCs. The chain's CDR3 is CASSTESSGNTIYF. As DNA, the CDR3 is TGTGCCAGCAGCACTGAGTCCTCTGGAAACACCATATATTTT.